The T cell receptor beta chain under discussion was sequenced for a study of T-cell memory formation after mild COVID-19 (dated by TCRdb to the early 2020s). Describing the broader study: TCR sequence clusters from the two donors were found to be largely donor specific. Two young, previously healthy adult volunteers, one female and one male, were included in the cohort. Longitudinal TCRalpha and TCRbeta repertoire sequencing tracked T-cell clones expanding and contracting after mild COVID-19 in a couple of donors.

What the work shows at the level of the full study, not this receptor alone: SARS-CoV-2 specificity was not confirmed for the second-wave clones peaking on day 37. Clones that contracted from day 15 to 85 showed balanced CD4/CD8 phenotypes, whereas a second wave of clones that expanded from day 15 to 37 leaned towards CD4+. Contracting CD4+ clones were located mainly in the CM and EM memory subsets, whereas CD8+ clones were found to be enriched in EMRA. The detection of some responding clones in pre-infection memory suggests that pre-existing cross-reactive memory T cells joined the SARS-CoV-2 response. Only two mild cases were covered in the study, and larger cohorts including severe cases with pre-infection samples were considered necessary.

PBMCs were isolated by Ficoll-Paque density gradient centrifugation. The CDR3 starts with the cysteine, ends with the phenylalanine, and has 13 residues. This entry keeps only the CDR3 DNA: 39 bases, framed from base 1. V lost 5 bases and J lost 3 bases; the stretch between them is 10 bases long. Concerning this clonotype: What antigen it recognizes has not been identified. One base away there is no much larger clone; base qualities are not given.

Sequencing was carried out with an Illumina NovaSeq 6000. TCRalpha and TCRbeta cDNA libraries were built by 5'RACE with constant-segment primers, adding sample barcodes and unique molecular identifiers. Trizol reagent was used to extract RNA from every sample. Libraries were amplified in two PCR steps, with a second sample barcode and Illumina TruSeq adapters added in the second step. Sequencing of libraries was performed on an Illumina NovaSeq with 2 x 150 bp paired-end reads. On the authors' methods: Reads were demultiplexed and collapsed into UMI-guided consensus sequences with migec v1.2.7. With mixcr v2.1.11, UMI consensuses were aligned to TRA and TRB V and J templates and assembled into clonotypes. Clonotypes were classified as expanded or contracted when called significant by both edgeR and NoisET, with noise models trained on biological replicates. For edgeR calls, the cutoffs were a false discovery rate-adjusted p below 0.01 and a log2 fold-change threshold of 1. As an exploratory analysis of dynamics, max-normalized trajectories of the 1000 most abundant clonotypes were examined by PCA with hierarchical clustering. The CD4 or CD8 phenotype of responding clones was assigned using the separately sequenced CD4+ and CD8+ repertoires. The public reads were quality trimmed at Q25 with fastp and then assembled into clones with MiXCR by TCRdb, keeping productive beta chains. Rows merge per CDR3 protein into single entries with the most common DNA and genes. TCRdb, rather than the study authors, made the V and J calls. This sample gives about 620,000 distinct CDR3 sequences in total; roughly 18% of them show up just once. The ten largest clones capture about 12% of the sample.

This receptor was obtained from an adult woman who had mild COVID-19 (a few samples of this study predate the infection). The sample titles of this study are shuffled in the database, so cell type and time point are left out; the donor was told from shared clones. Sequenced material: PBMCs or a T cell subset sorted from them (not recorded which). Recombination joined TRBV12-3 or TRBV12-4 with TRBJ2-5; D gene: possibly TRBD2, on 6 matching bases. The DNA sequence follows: TGTGCCAGCAGTCCGACTAGTAAAGAGACCCAGTACTTC. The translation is CASSPTSKETQYF.